This TCR beta chain came from a study of Graves' ophthalmopathy and Graves' hyperthyroidism. CDR1 and CDR2 from the germline V gene are SGHRS and YFSETQ. The CDR3 runs to 15 residues. Trimming stripped 0 bases from V and 1 base from J, with 10 bases between. Amplification targeted the TCR beta CDR3 regions, with RNA transcripts as the source material. The library came from an HTBI-primed first-round RT-PCR and a second-round multiplex PCR. TCRdb redid the calling of the multiplex PCR reads with MiXCR, one entry per CDR3 protein. The sample includes 300,000 to 350,000 distinct CDR3 sequences, roughly 15% of them seen just once. Where ophthalmopathy was present, donors had moderate-to-severe activity, CAS ≥3, NOSPECS ≥4 and duration under 3 months. Symptoms, serum thyroxine and TRAb, thyroid ultrasound, and orbital computed tomography formed the diagnostic basis. At least ten counts were recorded for this clonotype. Its antigen is not identified.

Whole-study results and caveats: Most expanded clonotypes in thyroid above 0.001 frequency also showed up in blood. The study's model predicted ophthalmopathy progression at about 64% sensitivity and 72.22% specificity.

V usage is TRBV5-1 and J usage is TRBJ1-1, with D unclear. Sequencing was carried out using peripheral blood. The source is an adult man with Graves' ophthalmopathy. Written as DNA, the CDR3 is TGCGCCAGCAGCTTGGCCGCAGCACAGAACACTGAAGCTTTCTTT. It codes for CASSLAAAQNTEAFF. The whole variable domain, remainder taken from reference TRBV5-1 and TRBJ1-1, is KAGVTQTPRYLIKTRGQQVTLSCSPISGHRSVSWYQQTPGQGLQFLFEYFSETQRNKGNFPGRFSGRQFSNSRSEMNVSTLELGDSALYLCASSLAAAQNTEAFFGQGTRLTVV.